The 15 T cell receptor beta chains given below trace back to one sample, sequenced in a study of shared clonotypes between healthy human individuals. The naive CD8 fraction comprised CD45RO-negative cells positively selected for CCR7 and excluded terminally differentiated effector memory CD45RA+ cells. Data came from immunoSEQ multiplex PCR; TCRdb stores just in-frame clones and leaves some out. The data contain about 800,000 clones, about 96% of them singletons. The sample consisted of naive CD8+ T cells sorted from blood. The receptors were sampled from a young man in good health.

The chain combines TRBV10-3 with TRBJ2-1; 9 bases fit TRBD1. The CDR3 sequence is 18 residues long. V was clipped by 5 bases and J by 5 bases; unmatched bases: 16. Germline V gives CDR1 ENHRY, CDR2 SYGVKD. CDR3 coding DNA: TGTGCCATCAGTCCTACCGATGCCGGGACAGGGAGAAACAATGAGCAGTTCTTC. Protein: CAISPTDAGTGRNNEQFF.

This chain connects TRBV29-1 to TRBJ2-3; D is undetermined. V was shortened by 0 bases and J by 6 bases, with 13 bases between the two germline ends. Per germline, CDR1 SQVTM and CDR2 ANQGSEA. The CDR3 is 14 residues long. CDR3 in DNA: TGCAGCGTTGAAGATCTGGCCAAAGGGGATACGCAGTATTTT. Its protein product is CSVEDLAKGDTQYF.

The genes are TRBV4-1 and TRBJ2-7; 7 nucleotides align to TRBD2. This CDR3 region has 16 residues. Germline V gives CDR1 MGHRA, CDR2 YSYEKL. V shed 1 base and J 1 base; nucleotides not matched to a gene: 7. The CDR3 here is CASSQVGSSGSYEQYF. DNA for the CDR3: TGCGCCAGCAGCCAAGTAGGGTCTAGCGGTTCCTACGAGCAGTACTTC.

This chain connects TRBV7-8 to TRBJ1-2; D unresolved. The V end was cut by 5 bases, the J end by 5 bases, with 24 bases between. The CDR3 contains 17 residues. In germline, CDR1 is SGHVS, CDR2 FQNEAQ. The CDR3 bases are TGTGCCAGCAGCCTCCCGAATCGCGGGCCGGGTGCTTATGGCTACACCTTC. It encodes CASSLPNRGPGAYGYTF.

V gene TRBV11-2 combines with J gene TRBJ2-7; 7 bases map to TRBD1. The V gene's germline CDR1 is SGHAT and CDR2 FQNNGV. With V trimmed by 6 bases and J by 3 bases, 8 bases remained unmatched. The CDR3 consists of 14 residues. The CDR3 here is CASSKPGQLYEQYF. In DNA form, the CDR3 reads TGTGCCAGCAGTAAACCGGGACAGCTCTACGAGCAGTACTTC.

This clone was seen only once. Other DNA sequences in this sample translate to the same CDR3. This chain connects TRBV6-1 to TRBJ2-7; the D is unclear. This CDR3 is built from 11 residues. Germline V gives CDR1 MNHNS, CDR2 SASEGT. V lost 2 bases to trimming and J lost 3 bases, with 2 bases between them. The CDR3 is CASSEHYEQYF. CDR3 DNA sequence: TGTGCCAGCAGTGAACACTACGAGCAGTACTTC.

The V gene is TRBV5-4, the J gene TRBJ2-7; 9 nucleotides match TRBD1. Germline CDR1 SGHNT, CDR2 YYREEE (reference sequence). Trimming took 4 bases from V and 9 from J; bases not matched to a gene: 11. The CDR3 consists of 14 residues. The CDR3 DNA is TGTGCCAGCAGCGGCGGGGACAGGGATGTGGGGCAGTACTTC. Its protein product is CASSGGDRDVGQYF. The full variable domain, completed using reference TRBV5-4 and TRBJ2-7, is ETGVTQSPTHLIKTRGQQVTLRCSSQSGHNTVSWYQQALGQGPQFIFQYYREEENGRGNFPPRFSGLQFPNYSSELNVNALELDDSALYLCASSGGDRDVGQYFGPGTRLTVT.

In DNA, the CDR3 is TGTGCCAGCAGTGAACTGGGAGGCGACACTGAAGCTTTCTTT. It codes for CASSELGGDTEAFF. The chain links TRBV25-1 to TRBJ1-1, with unresolved D. The germline V gene encodes CDR1 MGHDK and CDR2 SYGVNS. The CDR3 is made up of 14 amino acids. V lost 2 bases, J lost 3 bases, and 10 bases lay in between.

V gene TRBV6-1 combines with J gene TRBJ2-3; 12 bases are shared with TRBD2. The V gene end was trimmed by 3 bases and the J gene end by 2 bases; junction bases not matched to a gene: 6. This CDR3 contains 17 residues. The germline CDR1 and CDR2 sequences are MNHNS and SASEGT. The CDR3 sequence is CASSDRLAGVITDTQYF. CDR3 nucleotides: TGTGCCAGCAGTGATAGACTAGCGGGAGTCATCACAGATACGCAGTATTTT.

The genes are TRBV19 and TRBJ2-7; D is unresolved. From germline, CDR1 is LNHDA and CDR2 SQIVND (reference sequence). Trimming removed 3 bases from V and 6 bases from J, with 15 bases in between. CDR3 length: 14 amino acids. CDR3: CASSITRRASEQYF. CDR3 sequence (DNA): TGTGCCAGTAGTATCACCCGGCGAGCGTCCGAGCAGTACTTC. Based on the CDR3 plus reference TRBV19 and TRBJ2-7, the full variable domain is DGGITQSPKYLFRKEGQNVTLSCEQNLNHDAMYWYRQDPGQGLRLIYYSQIVNDFQKGDIAEGYSVSREKKESFPLTVTSAQKNPTAFYLCASSITRRASEQYFGPGTRLTVT.

CDR3 DNA: TGTGCCAGCAGCACCGACAGGGTCTTTTTATATGGCTACACCTTC. Its protein is CASSTDRVFLYGYTF. The rearrangement joins TRBV11-2 to TRBJ1-2, with 7 positions matching TRBD1. V was pared by 5 bases and J by 5 bases, with 11 bases of the junction left unmatched. This CDR3 region has 15 residues. Germline CDR1 and CDR2: SGHAT and FQNNGV.

The genes are TRBV27 and TRBJ2-1, with a possible D match to TRBD2 (5 bases). Germline assignment: CDR1 MNHEY and CDR2 SMNVEV (reference sequence). The CDR3 covers 13 residues. V shed 8 bases and J shed 6 bases, with 14 bases lying between them. CDR3 coding DNA: TGTGCCAGCCTCGGGGAGAGCGGCAATGAGCAGTTCTTC. This codes for CASLGESGNEQFF.

The rearrangement joins TRBV7-2 to TRBJ1-1; D is ambiguous. This CDR3 is built from 13 residues. CDR1 is SGHTA and CDR2 is FQGNSA in the germline V gene. V was trimmed by 5 bases and J by 1 base, leaving 8 bases between them. The CDR3 protein is CASSPLGNTEAFF. DNA for the CDR3: TGTGCCAGCAGCCCCCTAGGGAACACTGAAGCTTTCTTT.

This clone was found once. The J gene is TRBJ2-3, the V gene TRBV2; 8 bases fit TRBD2. The germline V gene has CDR1 SNHLY and CDR2 FYNNEI. CDR3 length: 16 residues. V lost 0 bases to trimming and J lost 2 bases; unmatched junction nucleotides: 4. The CDR3 is CASSEAPGLDTDTQYF. CDR3 nucleotide sequence: TGTGCCAGCAGTGAAGCGCCGGGACTAGACACAGATACGCAGTATTTT.

The rearrangement uses TRBV7-2 and TRBJ2-7; tentatively, D is TRBD1 (5 bases). V lost 4 bases and J lost 0, with 10 bases in between. Germline lookup yields CDR1 SGHTA and CDR2 FQGNSA. This CDR3 is 14 amino acids long. CDR3 region: CASSSITGSYEQYF. The CDR3 coding sequence is TGTGCCAGCAGCTCTATAACAGGCTCCTACGAGCAGTACTTC. Full variable domain (rest looked up from reference TRBV7-2 and TRBJ2-7): GAGVSQSPSNKVTEKGKDVELRCDPISGHTALYWYRQSLGQGLEFLIYFQGNSAPDKSGLPSDRFSAERTGGSVSTLTIQRTQQEDSAVYLCASSSITGSYEQYFGPGTRLTVT.